This T cell receptor (beta chain) was identified in a study of metastatic and nonmetastatic thyroid tumors. On the study more broadly: It was across blood and tumor or nodule tissue from malignant and benign thyroid patients that repertoires were compared.

Study-level results: TCR beta diversity was reportedly significantly higher in malignant thyroid tumors than benign nodules, in blood and tumor.

Trimming took 2 bases from V and 6 from J, leaving 9 bases between them. Germline V gene data show CDR1 as SGHTA and CDR2 as FQGNSA. This CDR3 contains 13 residues. Until they underwent thyroid surgery, no patient had received any treatment. This clone was seen only a few times. As yet, its antigen is unknown. A much more abundant neighbour one base away suggests this may be a read error. Authors' processing steps: Clinicopathological groups differed in CDR3, with these differences serving to build a distant-metastasis classifier for papillary thyroid cancer. From the PCR reads, TCRdb re-called clones with MiXCR. Here the V and J calls rest on TCRdb's processing, not on the authors' analysis. Here the sample spans about 93,000 clones, approximately 12% being singletons.

Material: blood. The receptor was isolated from a female donor with papillary thyroid cancer or a benign thyroid nodule (not recorded which). Some clones in this sample may be carry-over from other donors' samples. This sequence joins TRBV7-2 and TRBJ2-3, with unresolved D. The CDR3 DNA sequence: TGTGCCAGCAGCTTATCGCCGTGGGATACGCAGTATTTT. Residues: CASSLSPWDTQYF.